This T cell receptor beta chain appears in the sequencing data of a study of cytomegalovirus exposure and HLA in healthy donors. PCR used 60 Vbeta primers and 13 Jbeta primers. Here immunoSEQ multiplex PCR was the method, and the copy in TCRdb shows in-frame clones only, minus some. The sample yields about 150,000 clones, 70% to 80% seen once. Input material: PBMCs. The source is a man aged 25-45 years in good health and CMV-seropositive.

The CDR3 reads CASSDYGGGGIFTEAFF. CDR3 DNA sequence: TGTGCCAGCAGTGACTATGGTGGGGGCGGAATTTTCACTGAAGCTTTCTTT. The chain combines TRBV25-1 with TRBJ1-1, with TRBD1 as a possible D gene (6 bases). The V and J ends lost 3 bases and 4 bases respectively, with 21 bases between them. The CDR3 is 17 amino acids. The germline V gene has CDR1 MGHDK and CDR2 SYGVNS. Full variable domain (missing parts from reference TRBV25-1 and TRBJ1-1): EADIYQTPRYLVIGTGKKITLECSQTMGHDKMYWYQQDPGMELHLIHYSYGVNSTEKGDLSSESTVSRIRTEHFPLTLESARPSHTSQYLCASSDYGGGGIFTEAFFGQGTRLTVV.